The 9 T cell receptor beta chains listed next were all sequenced from one sample in a study of cytomegalovirus exposure and HLA in healthy donors. PCR employed 60 Vbeta and 13 Jbeta primers. Profiled with immunoSEQ multiplex PCR; TCRdb holds only in-frame clones, not every one. The data hold roughly 150,000 clones, with around 10% observed a single time. The sequenced sample was PBMCs. These receptors all stem from a man in his forties or fifties in good health and CMV-seronegative.

The chain uses TRBV29-1 and TRBJ2-1; D may be TRBD2 (6 bases). Germline CDR1 is SQVTM and CDR2 is ANQGSEA. V was pared by 7 bases and J by 7 bases, with 8 bases between. The CDR3 totals 10 residues. The DNA of the CDR3 is TGCAGCGGGGGGGAGAATGAGCAGTTCTTC. Translation gives CSGGENEQFF.

The rearrangement links TRBV2 to TRBJ2-3; D is ambiguous. Between the trimmed V and J ends, which lost 6 bases and 5 bases, there was a span of 15 bases. Germline V gene data show CDR1 as SNHLY and CDR2 as FYNNEI. The CDR3 has 14 residues. The CDR3: CASSSADGGDTQYF. CDR3 bases: TGTGCCAGCAGCTCGGCGGATGGTGGAGATACGCAGTATTTT.

Regarding this clone: Sequence at one end of the junction differs from germline and may be a read error. V usage is TRBV6-1 and J usage is TRBJ1-4; 7 nucleotides line up with TRBD1. There are 12 residues in the CDR3. Germline values: CDR1 MNHNS, CDR2 SASEGT. This CDR3 reads CASSSEGDSSFF. CDR3 in DNA: TGTGCCAGCAGTTCGGAGGGGGACAGCTCTTTCTTT.

V gene TRBV19 combines with J gene TRBJ2-2; 10 bases fit TRBD2. Germline-derived CDR1 and CDR2 are LNHDA and SQIVND (reference sequence). The CDR3 contains 16 residues. V shed 2 bases and J 6 bases; nucleotides not matched to a gene: 6. The CDR3 spells CASSIRIAGGSGELFF. CDR3 DNA sequence: TGTGCCAGTAGTATAAGAATAGCGGGAGGCTCCGGGGAGCTGTTTTTT.

The DNA of the CDR3 is TGTGCCAGCAGTTACCCTAGCGTTCCCTCCAAAGAGACCCAGTACTTC. Protein: CASSYPSVPSKETQYF. This chain joins TRBV6-5 and TRBJ2-5; possibly TRBD2 for D (6 bases). The CDR3 has 16 residues. V was clipped by 2 bases and J by 3 bases, with 16 bases between them. Germline-derived CDR1 and CDR2 are MNHEY and SVGAGI.

This chain links TRBV6-1 with TRBJ2-3, with D perhaps matching TRBD1 (6 bases). Germline V gives CDR1 MNHNS, CDR2 SASEGT. There are 15 residues in the CDR3. The V end was cut by 6 bases, the J end by 2 bases, with 15 bases between. CDR3 region: CASSPAQGTTDTQYF. The CDR3 DNA reads TGTGCCAGCAGCCCCGCCCAGGGGACCACAGATACGCAGTATTTT.

This clone was seen a handful of times. Distinct nucleotide sequences in the sample also encode this CDR3. The J gene is TRBJ1-1, the V gene TRBV19; D is possibly TRBD1 (5 bases). CDR1 and CDR2 from the germline V gene are LNHDA and SQIVND (reference sequence). This CDR3 region has 13 residues. The V gene lost 3 bases and the J gene lost 1 base, with 6 bases spanning the gap. The CDR3 bases are TGTGCCAGTAGTATTACAGGGAACACTGAAGCTTTCTTT. It yields the protein CASSITGNTEAFF.

This clone was observed a handful of times. The V gene is TRBV28, the J gene TRBJ2-7, with 7 positions matching TRBD1. The J segment lost 7 bases and the V segment lost 5 bases, leaving 5 bases of the junction unmatched. This CDR3 has 12 amino acids. Germline lookup yields CDR1 MDHEN and CDR2 SYDVKM. The CDR3 here is CASSPWDSEQYF. Here the CDR3 DNA reads TGTGCCAGCAGTCCGTGGGACAGTGAGCAGTACTTC.

The chain recombines TRBV6-1 with TRBJ2-1, with 11 bases lining up with TRBD2. V trimming: 7 bases; J trimming: 6 bases; junction bases outside the gene matches: 8. Germline assignment: CDR1 MNHNS and CDR2 SASEGT. CDR3 length: 15 residues. The CDR3 bases are TGTGCCAGCACCTCGGGACTAGCGGACCTCAATGAGCAGTTCTTC. Protein product: CASTSGLADLNEQFF.